In this sample, the clone carrying this T cell receptor (beta chain) turned up a few times. Its antigen remains unknown. This sample was taken from a study of T-cell memory formation after mild COVID-19. Constant-segment primers and 5'RACE yielded cDNA libraries for TCR alpha and TCR beta, each carrying sample barcodes and UMIs. TCRdb fed the 5' RACE reads into MiXCR, producing one record per CDR3 protein. The sample consists of roughly 130,000 distinct CDR3 sequences, approximately 6.3% of them appearing once. Findings and caveats of the study: Some clones that responded were present in memory (sampled pre-infection), which suggests cross-reactive memory joined.

Sequences were obtained from PBMCs or a T cell subset sorted from them (not recorded which). This receptor was identified in an adult woman who had mild COVID-19 (a few samples of this study predate the infection). Cell type and time point are not known.

CDR3 bases: TGTGCCAGCTCACCTGGGACAGTCTATGAGCAGTTCTTC. It codes for CASSPGTVYEQFF. This chain connects TRBV18 to TRBJ2-1; TRBD1 matches 7 bases. Germline assignment: CDR1 KGHSH and CDR2 LQKENI. The CDR3 consists of 13 residues. The V segment lost 3 bases and the J segment 8 bases; nucleotides outside the gene matches: 4.